The 11 T cell receptor beta chains below come from one sample, sequenced in a study of T cell responses to AZD1222 COVID-19 vaccine. The protocol was immunoSEQ multiplex PCR, while the TCRdb copy is restricted to in-frame clones and leaves out a portion. The sample records about 140,000 clones, 90% being singletons. The sequencing used peripheral blood, collected on day 0 of AZD1222 vaccination. The receptors stem from an adult in good health.

This clone was picked up one time. The chain recombines TRBV5-5 with TRBJ1-1; 7 bases are a match to TRBD1. The CDR3 loop spans 14 amino acids. V trimming: 3 bases; J trimming: 4 bases; junction bases outside the gene matches: 6. Germline V gene data show CDR1 as SGHKS and CDR2 as YYEKEE (reference sequence). The DNA of the CDR3 is TGTGCCAGCAGCTCGTTAAGACAGGGCACTGAAGCTTTCTTT. This encodes CASSSLRQGTEAFF. Using reference TRBV5-5 and TRBJ1-1 for the parts outside the CDR3, the full variable domain is DAGVTQSPTHLIKTRGQQVTLRCSPISGHKSVSWYQQVLGQGPQFIFQYYEKEERGRGNFPDRFSARQFPNYSSELNVNALLLGDSALYLCASSSLRQGTEAFFGQGTRLTVV.

The chain combines TRBV7-2 with TRBJ1-5; weak D call: TRBD1 (5 bases). Germline V CDR1 and CDR2: SGHTA, FQGNSA. Trimming cost V 1 base and J 2 bases, with 6 bases left between them. The CDR3 is 14 residues long. The CDR3 region has the DNA TGTGCCAGCAGCTTAGTACAGGGCAATCAGCCCCAGCATTTT. Its translation: CASSLVQGNQPQHF.

This chain links TRBV27 with TRBJ2-5; tentatively, D is TRBD1 (5 bases). The V gene's germline CDR1 is MNHEY and CDR2 SMNVEV (reference sequence). This CDR3 has 15 residues. Trimming cost V 2 bases and J 5 bases, with 15 bases left between them. CDR3 amino acids: CASSLGPQGRETQYF. CDR3 nucleotide sequence: TGTGCCAGCAGTTTAGGCCCTCAGGGTCGCGAGACCCAGTACTTC.

The chain recombines TRBV7-3 with TRBJ2-7, with 14 positions matching TRBD2. The J segment lost 7 bases and the V segment lost 1 base, leaving 6 bases of the junction unmatched. The germline CDR1 and CDR2 sequences are SGHTA and FQGTGA. This CDR3 has 16 residues. The CDR3 bases are TGTGCCAGCAGCTTAATGGGGACTAGCGGGAGAAGGGAGCAGTACTTC. Translating it yields CASSLMGTSGRREQYF.

V is TRBV11-2 and J is TRBJ2-3; tentative D call: TRBD1 (7 bases). V was pared by 0 bases and J by 5 bases, with 15 bases between. CDR3 length equals 16 residues. Germline-derived CDR1 and CDR2 are SGHAT and FQNNGV. CDR3 DNA sequence: TGTGCCAGCAGCTTAGAGATCGGGGGACAGCAAGATACGCAGTATTTT. This encodes CASSLEIGGQQDTQYF.

The chain links TRBV28 to TRBJ2-1, with D perhaps TRBD1 (6 bases). CDR3 length: 14 residues. V lost 6 bases and J lost 8, with 17 bases in between. CDR1 is MDHEN and CDR2 is SYDVKM in the germline V gene. The CDR3 is CASRGDKLLHEQFF. In DNA, the CDR3 is TGTGCCAGCAGGGGGGACAAACTACTCCATGAGCAGTTCTTC.

This chain joins TRBV30 and TRBJ1-6; maybe TRBD1 (6 bases). V shed 7 bases and J shed 0 bases, with 13 bases lying between them. Germline V gene lookup returns CDR1 GTSNPN and CDR2 SVGIG (reference sequence). The CDR3 has 15 amino acids. CDR3 region: CASGARSSYNSPLHF. CDR3 DNA: TGTGCCTCAGGGGCTAGGAGCTCCTATAATTCACCCCTCCACTTT.

The CDR3 DNA reads as TGTGCCAGCAGCTTGGGGTTGGCGGGAGGCCTGAGACAAGAGACCCAGTACTTC. Translation: CASSLGLAGGLRQETQYF. V usage is TRBV5-4 and J usage is TRBJ2-5; 8 bases match TRBD2. The germline V gene has CDR1 SGHNT and CDR2 YYREEE (reference sequence). The CDR3 covers 18 residues. Trimming took 0 bases from V and 2 from J; bases not matched to a gene: 12.

This chain connects TRBV6-4 to TRBJ1-1; D call uncertain. Looked up from germline, CDR1 is MRHNA and CDR2 is SNTAGT. V was shortened by 6 bases and J by 1 base, with 9 bases between the two germline ends. The CDR3 consists of 13 residues. CDR3 sequence (DNA): TGTGCCAGCAGCGCTACAACGAACACTGAAGCTTTCTTT. Translation: CASSATTNTEAFF.

This clone was detected only a few times. The gene calls are TRBV5-6 and TRBJ1-2; D ambiguous. The germline CDR1 and CDR2 sequences are SGHDT and YYEEEE. V was cut by 6 bases and J by 0 bases, with 15 bases left in between. The CDR3 is 15 amino acids. CDR3 nucleotide sequence: TGTGCCAGCAACGTCAGAAGGACGGCTAACTATGGCTACACCTTC. Its translation: CASNVRRTANYGYTF.

The chain couples TRBV6-5 to TRBJ1-6; tentative D call: TRBD1 (5 bases). CDR1 is MNHEY, CDR2 SVGAGI, per germline. This CDR3 spans 14 amino acids. The V end lost 6 bases, the J end lost 2 bases, and 8 bases lay between the germline ends. This CDR3 is CASRKTAYNSPLHF. CDR3 DNA: TGTGCCAGCAGAAAGACAGCCTATAATTCACCCCTCCACTTT.